What follows are 3 T cell receptor beta chains derived from one specimen sequenced in a study of T cell repertoires in cytomegalovirus infection. TCRdb re-called the reads through MiXCR, storing one row per CDR3 protein. The table records roughly 150,000 distinct CDR3 sequences, around a quarter of them present only once. The source material was PBMCs. Receptors were obtained from a human donor in good health (CMV status not recorded). Some clones in this sample may be carry-over from other donors' samples.

This clonotype was seen a handful of times. The chain couples TRBV7-9 to TRBJ2-7, with 13 nucleotides matching TRBD2. V shed 4 bases, J shed 4 bases, and the junction held 4 bases outside the gene matches. Germline V lookup: CDR1 SEHNR, CDR2 FQNEAQ (reference sequence). The CDR3 is 15 amino acids. In DNA, the CDR3 is TGTGCCAGCAGCTCCTGGACTAGCGGGGGATACGAGCAGTACTTC. Translated, it gives CASSSWTSGGYEQYF.

The sample holds a few counts of this clonotype. The J gene is TRBJ2-7, the V gene TRBV7-6; no definite D call. The CDR3 covers 14 residues. Deletions cut 4 bases from V and 0 bases from J, with 10 bases between. Germline assignment: CDR1 SGHVS and CDR2 FNYEAQ. CDR3 nucleotide sequence: TGTGCCAGCAGCTCGGGCGGTTTCTCCTACGAGCAGTACTTC. Its translation is CASSSGGFSYEQYF.

The chain combines TRBV28 with TRBJ1-1, with 7 nucleotides matching TRBD1. The CDR3 has 16 amino acids. Germline V gene sequence: CDR1 MDHEN, CDR2 SYDVKM. Trimming cost V 0 bases and J 2 bases; bases outside gene matches: 6. Written as DNA, the CDR3 is TGTGCCAGCAGTTTATGGGCAGGGGGAGGAAACACTGAAGCTTTCTTT. Translating gives CASSLWAGGGNTEAFF. The whole variable domain, remainder taken from reference TRBV28 and TRBJ1-1, is DVKVTQSSRYLVKRTGEKVFLECVQDMDHENMFWYRQDPGLGLRLIYFSYDVKMKEKGDIPEGYSVSREKKERFSLILESASTNQTSMYLCASSLWAGGGNTEAFFGQGTRLTVV.